The entry below describes one T cell receptor (beta chain). This sample stems from a study of cytomegalovirus exposure and HLA in healthy donors. PCR primers comprised 60 Vbeta and 13 Jbeta primers. Assay used: immunoSEQ multiplex PCR; TCRdb lists only in-frame clones, some missing. The table lists hundreds of thousands of clones, 76% of them singletons. V gave up 3 bases and J gave up 1 base, with 14 bases separating them. Germline V gene data show CDR1 as SGHVS and CDR2 as FQNEAQ. The CDR3 is 16 amino acids. This chain joins TRBV7-8 and TRBJ2-3; a possible D gene is TRBD1 (5 bases). This clonotype originated in a man younger than 30 in good health and CMV-seronegative. What was sequenced was PBMCs. CDR3 in DNA: TGTGCCAGCAGCTTTCCAGGGTTGTTCGGCACAGATACGCAGTATTTT. This translates into CASSFPGLFGTDTQYF.